The 20 T cell receptor beta chains given below trace back to one sample, sequenced in a study of early T cells in non-severe SARS-CoV-2 infection. TCRdb used MiXCR to reprocess the 5' RACE reads, holding one entry per CDR3 protein. The sample includes 55,000 to 75,000 distinct CDR3 sequences, more than 7% of them seen just once. The material sequenced was whole blood. The receptors stem from an adult who was a healthcare worker with PCR-confirmed SARS-CoV-2 infection or an uninfected control (not recorded which).

This clonotype was counted many times. This chain connects TRBV7-9 to TRBJ2-5; TRBD2 matches at 9 bases. Trimming removed 5 bases from V and 5 bases from J; junction bases left unmatched: 12. CDR3 length: 16 amino acids. Per the germline V gene, CDR1 is SEHNR and CDR2 is FQNEAQ (reference sequence). The DNA of the CDR3 is TGTGCCAGCAGCCTCCGCGGGAGGGCAGCGGAGGAGACCCAGTACTTC. This codes for CASSLRGRAAEETQYF.

This clonotype was seen a few times. V usage is TRBV29-1 and J usage is TRBJ2-5; 10 bases are a match to TRBD2. Germline loops: CDR1 SQVTM, CDR2 ANQGSEA. CDR3 length: 14 residues. The J segment lost 7 bases and the V segment lost 4 bases, leaving 9 bases of the junction unmatched. CDR3 in amino acids: CSVAASGGGGTQYF. In DNA, the CDR3 is TGCAGCGTTGCGGCTAGCGGGGGCGGCGGGACCCAGTACTTC.

This clonotype was observed at least ten times. The chain combines TRBV6-2 or TRBV6-3 with TRBJ2-1, with D maybe TRBD1 (6 bases). Trimming took off 4 bases at V and 4 bases at J, with 11 bases between the two ends. Germline V gene lookup returns CDR1 MNHEY and CDR2 SVGEGT. The CDR3 length is 14 residues. CDR3 in DNA: TGTGCCAGCAGTTTAGACAGGATTTACAATGAGCAGTTCTTC. Amino acids: CASSLDRIYNEQFF.

This clonotype was seen a few times. The chain carries TRBV6-1 and TRBJ1-1; D not resolved. The germline gives CDR1 MNHNS, CDR2 SASEGT. There are 11 residues in the CDR3. The V end lost 10 bases, the J end lost 10 bases, and 16 bases lay between the germline ends. Written as DNA, the CDR3 is TGTGCCACTCTCCCGGTGGCTGGAGCTTTCTTT. Amino acid sequence: CATLPVAGAFF.

This clonotype was found many times. The rearrangement links TRBV20-1 to TRBJ2-5; TRBD2 matches at 9 bases. The CDR3 sequence is 14 residues long. The V and J ends lost 4 bases and 5 bases, in that order; junction bases with no gene match: 8. Germline values: CDR1 DFQATT, CDR2 SNEGSKA (reference sequence). The CDR3 DNA sequence: TGCAGTGCTACCGCCGGCCTAGCGGGGGAGACCCAGTACTTC. This translates into CSATAGLAGETQYF.

This clonotype appeared a few times. The chain couples TRBV5-1 to TRBJ2-3, with 9 bases fitting TRBD1. Germline values: CDR1 SGHRS, CDR2 YFSETQ. The CDR3 contains 14 residues. Trimming removed 5 bases from V and 3 bases from J; junction bases left unmatched: 4. CDR3 DNA: TGCGCCAGCAGGTCCGGGACAGGGACAGATACGCAGTATTTT. As protein: CASRSGTGTDTQYF.

This clonotype has a count of ten or more. This rearrangement joins TRBV28 to TRBJ2-1; D tentatively reads TRBD1 or TRBD2 (5 bases each). Trimming took off 8 bases at V and 0 bases at J, with 14 bases between the two ends. Germline lookup yields CDR1 MDHEN and CDR2 SYDVKM. The CDR3 consists of 15 residues. CDR3 DNA sequence: TGTGCCAGCGGGGACGGCGATTCCTCCTACAATGAGCAGTTCTTC. Residues: CASGDGDSSYNEQFF.

This clonotype turned up a few times. The rearrangement links TRBV7-6 to TRBJ2-3; the match to TRBD2 covers 7 bases. This CDR3 comprises 14 residues. Germline V lookup: CDR1 SGHVS, CDR2 FNYEAQ. Trimming cost V 5 bases and J 4 bases; bases outside gene matches: 6. The CDR3 bases are TGTGCCAGCAGCCGACCCGGACTAGCAGATACGCAGTATTTT. Residues: CASSRPGLADTQYF.

This clonotype has just a few counts. Written as DNA, the CDR3 is TGTGCCAGTAAAGCCCACGCGGCCGCGGGCGAGCAGTACTTC. Its translation: CASKAHAAAGEQYF. V and J are TRBV19 and TRBJ2-7; D is possibly TRBD2 (5 bases). Germline V gene sequence: CDR1 LNHDA, CDR2 SQIVND (reference sequence). Trimming stripped 7 bases from V and 6 bases from J, with 19 bases between. The CDR3 is 14 amino acids.

The sample holds many counts of this clonotype. The chain combines TRBV27 with TRBJ2-1; TRBD2 might be the D (5 bases). CDR1 MNHEY and CDR2 SMNVEV come from the germline V gene (reference sequence). The CDR3 runs 15 residues. Trimming removed 9 bases at V and 3 bases at J, with 18 bases between. The CDR3 is CASTSGYSNYNEQFF. CDR3 nucleotides: TGTGCCAGTACGAGCGGTTACAGCAACTACAATGAGCAGTTCTTC.

This clonotype has only a few counts. The chain uses TRBV6-5 and TRBJ2-3, with TRBD1 matching 10 bases. V gave up 6 bases and J gave up 4 bases; unmatched junction bases: 13. Germline loops: CDR1 MNHEY, CDR2 SVGAGI. The CDR3 is 17 residues long. The CDR3 DNA is TGTGCCAGCAGCCTTCCCCGGACAGGGGGAGGTTCAGATACGCAGTATTTT. It encodes CASSLPRTGGGSDTQYF.

V gene TRBV11-3 combines with J gene TRBJ1-1; D is unresolved. Per germline, CDR1 SGHNT and CDR2 YENEEA. CDR3 length equals 13 residues. The V end was cut by 5 bases, the J end by 5 bases, with 12 bases between. CDR3 loop: CASSAAEGTEAFF. The CDR3 DNA follows: TGTGCCAGCAGCGCTGCGGAAGGGACTGAAGCTTTCTTT.

The rearrangement joins TRBV5-8 to TRBJ2-5, with D possibly being TRBD1 (5 bases). Trimming shortened V by 7 bases and J by 7 bases, and 14 bases separated the two germline ends. CDR1 is SGHTS and CDR2 is YDEGEE in the germline V gene. This CDR3 has 12 amino acids. The CDR3 here is CASLTARGTQYF. CDR3 sequence (DNA): TGTGCCAGCCTAACCGCAAGGGGGACCCAGTACTTC.

This clonotype was picked up many times. V gene TRBV28 combines with J gene TRBJ2-7; a possible D gene is TRBD2 (6 bases). The germline gives CDR1 MDHEN, CDR2 SYDVKM. The germline V and J ends were trimmed by 4 bases and 4 bases, with 17 bases remaining between them. This CDR3 has 15 amino acids. CDR3 bases: TGTGCCAGCAGTTCCCCGGAGGGCGGACCTTACGAGCAGTACTTC. Translated: CASSSPEGGPYEQYF.

Turning to this clonotype: Just one base apart from a much larger clone, this may be a read error. The chain employs TRBV12-3 or TRBV12-4 and TRBJ1-2, with no clear D. The CDR3 runs 13 residues. DNA of the CDR3: TGTGCCAGCAGTTTAGCAGCCCAGAGTGGCTGCACCTTC. It translates to CASSLAAQSGCTF.

In its sample, this clonotype is medium-sized (0.01 to 0.1%). V gene TRBV20-1 combines with J gene TRBJ1-6; 7 bases agree with TRBD1. Trimming took 1 base from V and 5 from J; bases not matched to a gene: 8. This CDR3 has 16 amino acids. Germline loops: CDR1 DFQATT, CDR2 SNEGSKA (reference sequence). The CDR3 DNA is TGCAGTGCTAGAGCCCTGAGACAGGGCGATAATTCACCCCTCCACTTT. Residues: CSARALRQGDNSPLHF.

V and J are TRBV28 and TRBJ2-3, with 14 nucleotides matching TRBD2. Germline V gene lookup returns CDR1 MDHEN and CDR2 SYDVKM. The CDR3 is 17 residues long. V gave up 6 bases and J gave up 4 bases; unmatched junction bases: 9. The chain's CDR3 is CASSRPGLAGAPDTQYF. The DNA of the CDR3 is TGTGCCAGCAGCCGTCCGGGACTAGCGGGAGCCCCAGATACGCAGTATTTT. Together with reference TRBV28 and TRBJ2-3, the CDR3 gives the full variable domain: DVKVTQSSRYLVKRTGEKVFLECVQDMDHENMFWYRQDPGLGLRLIYFSYDVKMKEKGDIPEGYSVSREKKERFSLILESASTNQTSMYLCASSRPGLAGAPDTQYFGPGTRLTVL.

This clonotype was seen once. Written as DNA, the CDR3 is TGTGCCAGCAGTTTCTCCGAGGAGCCGCCTACCTACGAGCAGTACTTC. Translation gives CASSFSEEPPTYEQYF. The chain links TRBV28 to TRBJ2-7; D gene ambiguous. This CDR3 is 16 amino acids long. Per the germline V gene, CDR1 is MDHEN and CDR2 is SYDVKM. Deletions cut 3 bases from V and 2 bases from J, with 17 bases between. The full variable domain, rest sourced from reference TRBV28 and TRBJ2-7, is DVKVTQSSRYLVKRTGEKVFLECVQDMDHENMFWYRQDPGLGLRLIYFSYDVKMKEKGDIPEGYSVSREKKERFSLILESASTNQTSMYLCASSFSEEPPTYEQYFGPGTRLTVT.

This clonotype showed up just a few times. V is TRBV5-1 and J is TRBJ2-1, with 10 bases matching TRBD2. The CDR3 runs 15 residues. The germline CDR1 and CDR2 sequences are SGHRS and YFSETQ. With 4 bases clipped from V and 8 bases from J, the junction kept 9 bases outside the gene matches. CDR3: CASSPTSGTEDEQFF. The CDR3 DNA reads TGCGCCAGCAGCCCAACTAGCGGGACTGAGGATGAGCAGTTCTTC.

This clonotype came up many times. V is TRBV7-2 and J is TRBJ1-1, with D maybe TRBD1 (6 bases). Trimming removed 0 bases at V and 4 bases at J, with 12 bases between. This CDR3 spans 15 amino acids. CDR1 SGHTA and CDR2 FQGNSA come from the germline V gene. The CDR3 DNA reads as TGTGCCAGCAGCTTAGCCTGGGCCAGGGGCACTGAAGCTTTCTTT. Amino acids: CASSLAWARGTEAFF.